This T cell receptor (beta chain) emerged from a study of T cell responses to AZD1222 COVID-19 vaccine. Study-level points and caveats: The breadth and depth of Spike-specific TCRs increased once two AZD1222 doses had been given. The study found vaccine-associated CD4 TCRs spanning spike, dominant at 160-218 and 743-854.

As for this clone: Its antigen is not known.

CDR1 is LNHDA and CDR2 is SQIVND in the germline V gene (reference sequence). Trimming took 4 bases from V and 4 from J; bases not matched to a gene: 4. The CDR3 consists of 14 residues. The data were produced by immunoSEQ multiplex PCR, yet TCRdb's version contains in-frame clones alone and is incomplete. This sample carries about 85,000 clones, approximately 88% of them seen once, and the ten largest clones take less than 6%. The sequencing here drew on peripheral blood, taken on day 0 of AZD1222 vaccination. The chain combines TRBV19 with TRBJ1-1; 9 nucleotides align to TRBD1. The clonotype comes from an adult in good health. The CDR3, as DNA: TGTGCCAGTAGTAGGGGACAGGGCGGCACTGAAGCTTTCTTT. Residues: CASSRGQGGTEAFF. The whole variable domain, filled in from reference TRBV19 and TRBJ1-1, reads DGGITQSPKYLFRKEGQNVTLSCEQNLNHDAMYWYRQDPGQGLRLIYYSQIVNDFQKGDIAEGYSVSREKKESFPLTVTSAQKNPTAFYLCASSRGQGGTEAFFGQGTRLTVV.